This T cell receptor beta chain was documented in a study of response to subunit inactivated influenza vaccine. Whole-study findings and limits: Each seasonal flu vaccination may recruit only limited new T cells, authors suggested.

V dropped 2 bases and J dropped 1 base, with 8 bases sitting between them. The germline V gene has CDR1 SGHTA and CDR2 FQGNSA. The CDR3 covers 14 residues. TCRdb reanalysed the RT-PCR reads using MiXCR and keeps one entry per CDR3 protein. Among 860,000 or so distinct CDR3 sequences, 21% were seen once, and the ten largest hold roughly a tenth. This clonotype showed up just a few times. Its antigen remains unidentified. The sequence was collected from a man aged 50 to 59 who received an inactivated influenza vaccine. The rearrangement links TRBV7-2 to TRBJ1-1; weak D call: TRBD1 (5 bases). Material: PBMCs from blood, obtained 5 days after vaccination. CDR3 amino acids: CASSLRQRNTEAFF. For the CDR3, the DNA is TGTGCCAGCAGCTTAAGACAGAGGAACACTGAAGCTTTCTTT.